This T cell receptor beta chain was documented in a study of human T cells and chemical hapten exposure. About the study: Per-sample TCR yields varied mainly from small pooled library volume differences. General study results and limits: There was no change with DPC sensitization in TCRs above 1 in 1000 frequency.

Library construction involved attaching unique molecular identifiers to individual cDNA molecules, which allowed quantitative, reproducible TCR counting. In the authors' workflow: The median was around 89,000 TCRs per sample, ranging roughly 23,224 to 750,000. One entry per CDR3 protein results from TCRdb running MiXCR on the RACE reads. The V and J calls, along with clone size, are taken from TCRdb and not from the paper's own processing. The data hold roughly 71,000 distinct CDR3 sequences, with approximately 6.2% observed a single time. Trimming stripped 4 bases from V and 0 bases from J, with 3 bases between. The germline CDR1 and CDR2 sequences are SQVTM and ANQGSEA. The CDR3 extends over 11 amino acids. Time point denoted: healthy volunteer bleed at 6 weeks. The total RNA was obtained from whole blood that was not fractionated. This clonotype occurred many times. The antigen is not known.

The sequence derives from a female donor in good health. Some clones in this sample may be carry-over from other donors' samples. The sequenced material came from whole blood. This sequence joins TRBV29-1 and TRBJ1-1, with no clear D. The CDR3 region is CSVGVNTEAFF. The CDR3 DNA follows: TGCAGCGTTGGCGTGAACACTGAAGCTTTCTTT. The complete variable domain, with remaining parts taken from reference TRBV29-1 and TRBJ1-1, reads SAVISQKPSRDICQRGTSLTIQCQVDSQVTMMFWYRQQPGQSLTLIATANQGSEATYESGFVIDKFPISRPNLTFSTLTVSNMSPEDSSIYLCSVGVNTEAFFGQGTRLTVV.